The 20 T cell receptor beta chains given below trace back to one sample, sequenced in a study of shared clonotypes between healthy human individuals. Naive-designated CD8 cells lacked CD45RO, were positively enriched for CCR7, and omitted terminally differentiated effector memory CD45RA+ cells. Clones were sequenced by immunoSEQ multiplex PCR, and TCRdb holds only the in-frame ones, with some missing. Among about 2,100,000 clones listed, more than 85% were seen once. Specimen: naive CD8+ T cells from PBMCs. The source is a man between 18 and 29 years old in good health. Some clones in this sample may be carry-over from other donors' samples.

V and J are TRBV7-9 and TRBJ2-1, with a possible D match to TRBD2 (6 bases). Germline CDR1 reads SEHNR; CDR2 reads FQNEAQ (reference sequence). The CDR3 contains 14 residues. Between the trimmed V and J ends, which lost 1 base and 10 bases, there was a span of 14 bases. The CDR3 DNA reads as TGTGCCAGCAGCTTAGTCCCAGGGCGGGGAGAGCAGTTCTTC. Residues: CASSLVPGRGEQFF.

The DNA for the CDR3 is TGTGCCAGCAGCATCGACAGGGGCAGCTACGAGCAGTACTTC. Translation gives CASSIDRGSYEQYF. This sequence joins TRBV9 and TRBJ2-7; 8 nucleotides agree with TRBD1. J lost 3 bases, V lost 4 bases, and 6 bases had no gene match. The germline V gene encodes CDR1 SGDLS and CDR2 YYNGEE. The CDR3 extends over 14 amino acids.

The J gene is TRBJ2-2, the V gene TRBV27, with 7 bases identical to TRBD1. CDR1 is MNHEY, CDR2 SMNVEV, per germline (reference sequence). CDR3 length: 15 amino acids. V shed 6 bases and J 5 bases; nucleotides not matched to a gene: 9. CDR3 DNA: TGTGCCAGCAGGAACCGGGACAGACGTACCGGGGAGCTGTTTTTT. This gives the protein CASRNRDRRTGELFF.

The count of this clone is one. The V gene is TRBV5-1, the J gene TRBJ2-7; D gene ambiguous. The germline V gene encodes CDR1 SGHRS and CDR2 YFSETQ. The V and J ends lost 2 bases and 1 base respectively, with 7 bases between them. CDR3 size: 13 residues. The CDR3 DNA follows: TGCGCCAGCAGCTTTACCATATCCTACGAGCAGTACTTC. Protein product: CASSFTISYEQYF.

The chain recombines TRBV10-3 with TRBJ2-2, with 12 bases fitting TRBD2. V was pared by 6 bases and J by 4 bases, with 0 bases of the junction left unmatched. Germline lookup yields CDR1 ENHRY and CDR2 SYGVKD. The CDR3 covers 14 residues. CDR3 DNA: TGTGCCATCAGACTAGCGGGAGGCACCGGGGAGCTGTTTTTT. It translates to CAIRLAGGTGELFF.

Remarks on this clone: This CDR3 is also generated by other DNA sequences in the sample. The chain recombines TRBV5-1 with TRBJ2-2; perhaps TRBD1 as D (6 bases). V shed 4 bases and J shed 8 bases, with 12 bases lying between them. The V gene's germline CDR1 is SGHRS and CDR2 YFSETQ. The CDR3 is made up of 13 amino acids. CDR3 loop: CASSLTGTGELFF. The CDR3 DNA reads TGCGCCAGCAGCCTAACCGGGACAGGGGAGCTGTTTTTT.

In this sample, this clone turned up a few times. The CDR3 protein is CASSSLWAPGPTEAFF. CDR3 DNA: TGTGCCAGCAGCTCCCTCTGGGCCCCAGGGCCCACTGAAGCTTTCTTT. The gene calls are TRBV7-9 and TRBJ1-1; TRBD1 might be the D (5 bases). The CDR3 is made up of 16 amino acids. The germline V gene has CDR1 SEHNR and CDR2 FQNEAQ (reference sequence). V lost 4 bases to trimming and J lost 4 bases, with 19 bases between them.

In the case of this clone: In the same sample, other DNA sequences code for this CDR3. The CDR3 reads CASTLRGPNTEAFF. The CDR3 DNA reads as TGTGCCAGCACCCTACGAGGGCCGAACACTGAAGCTTTCTTT. The rearrangement joins TRBV28 to TRBJ1-1; D ambiguous. The CDR3 has 14 amino acids. With 7 bases removed from V and 1 base from J, the gap between germline ends came to 13 bases. CDR1 is MDHEN, CDR2 SYDVKM, per germline.

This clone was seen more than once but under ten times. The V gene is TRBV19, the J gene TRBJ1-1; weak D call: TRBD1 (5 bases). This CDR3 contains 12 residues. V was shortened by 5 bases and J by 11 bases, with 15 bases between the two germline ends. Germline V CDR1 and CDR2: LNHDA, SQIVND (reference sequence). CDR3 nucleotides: TGTGCCAGTAGTCGACTGCAGGGCGGGGCTTTCTTT. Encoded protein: CASSRLQGGAFF.

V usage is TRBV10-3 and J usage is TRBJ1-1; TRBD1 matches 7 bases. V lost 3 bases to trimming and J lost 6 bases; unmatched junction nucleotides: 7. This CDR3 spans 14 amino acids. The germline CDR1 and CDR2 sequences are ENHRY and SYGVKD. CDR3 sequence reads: CAISDPQGSPEAFF. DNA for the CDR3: TGTGCCATCAGTGACCCACAGGGGAGCCCTGAAGCTTTCTTT.

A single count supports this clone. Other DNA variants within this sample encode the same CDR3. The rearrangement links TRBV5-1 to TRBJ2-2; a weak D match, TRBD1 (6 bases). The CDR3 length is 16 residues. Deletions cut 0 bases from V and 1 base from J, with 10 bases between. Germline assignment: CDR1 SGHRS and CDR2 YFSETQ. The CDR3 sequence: CASSLARTVNTGELFF. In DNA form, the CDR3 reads TGCGCCAGCAGCTTGGCCCGGACAGTGAACACCGGGGAGCTGTTTTTT.

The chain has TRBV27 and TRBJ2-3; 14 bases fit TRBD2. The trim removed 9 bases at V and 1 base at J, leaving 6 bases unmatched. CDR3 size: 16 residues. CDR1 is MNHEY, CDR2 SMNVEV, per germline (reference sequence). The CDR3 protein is CASRLAGGRGTDTQYF. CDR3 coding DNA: TGTGCCAGTCGACTAGCGGGAGGGAGGGGCACAGATACGCAGTATTTT.

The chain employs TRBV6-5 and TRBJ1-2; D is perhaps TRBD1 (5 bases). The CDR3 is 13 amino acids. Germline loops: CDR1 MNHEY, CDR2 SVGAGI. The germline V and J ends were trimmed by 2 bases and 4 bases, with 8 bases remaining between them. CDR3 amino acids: CASSYQGFYGYTF. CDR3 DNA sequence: TGTGCCAGCAGTTACCAGGGATTCTATGGCTACACCTTC.

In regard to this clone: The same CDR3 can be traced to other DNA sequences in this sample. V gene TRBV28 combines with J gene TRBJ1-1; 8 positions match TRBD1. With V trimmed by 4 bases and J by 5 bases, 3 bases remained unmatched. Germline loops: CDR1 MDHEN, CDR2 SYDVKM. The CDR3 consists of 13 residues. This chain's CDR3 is CASSSTGGTEAFF. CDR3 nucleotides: TGTGCCAGCAGTTCTACAGGGGGAACTGAAGCTTTCTTT.

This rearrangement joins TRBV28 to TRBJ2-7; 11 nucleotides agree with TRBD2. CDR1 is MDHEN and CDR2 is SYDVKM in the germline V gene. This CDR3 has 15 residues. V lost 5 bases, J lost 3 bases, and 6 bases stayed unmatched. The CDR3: CASSPLLAGDYEQYF. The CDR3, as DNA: TGTGCCAGCAGTCCGTTACTAGCGGGGGACTACGAGCAGTACTTC. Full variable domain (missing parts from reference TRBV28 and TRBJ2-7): DVKVTQSSRYLVKRTGEKVFLECVQDMDHENMFWYRQDPGLGLRLIYFSYDVKMKEKGDIPEGYSVSREKKERFSLILESASTNQTSMYLCASSPLLAGDYEQYFGPGTRLTVT.

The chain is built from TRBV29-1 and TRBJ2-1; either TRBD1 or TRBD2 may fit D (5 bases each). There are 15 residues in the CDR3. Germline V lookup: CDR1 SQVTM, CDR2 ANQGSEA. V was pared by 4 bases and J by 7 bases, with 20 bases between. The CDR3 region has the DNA TGCAGCGTTGTGGGGGACCCCGGGGCGGATAATGAGCAGTTCTTC. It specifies CSVVGDPGADNEQFF.

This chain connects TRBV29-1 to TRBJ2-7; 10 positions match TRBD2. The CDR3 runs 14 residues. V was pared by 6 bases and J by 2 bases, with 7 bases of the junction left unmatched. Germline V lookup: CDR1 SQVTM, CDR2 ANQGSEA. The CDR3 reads CSVALAGATYEQYF. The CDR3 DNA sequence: TGCAGCGTCGCTCTAGCGGGAGCTACCTACGAGCAGTACTTC.

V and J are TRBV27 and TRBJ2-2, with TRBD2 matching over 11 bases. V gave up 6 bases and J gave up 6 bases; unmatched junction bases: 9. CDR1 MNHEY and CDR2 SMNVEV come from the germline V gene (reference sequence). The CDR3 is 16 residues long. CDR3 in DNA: TGTGCCAGCAGGGTAACTAGCGGGAGTCTCCCCGGGGAGCTGTTTTTT. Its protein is CASRVTSGSLPGELFF.

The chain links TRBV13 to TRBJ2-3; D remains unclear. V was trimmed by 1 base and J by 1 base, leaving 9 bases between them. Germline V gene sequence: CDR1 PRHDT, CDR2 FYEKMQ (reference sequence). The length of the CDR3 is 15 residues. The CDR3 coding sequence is TGTGCCAGCAGCTTAGCTATTCAGCGCACAGATACGCAGTATTTT. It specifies CASSLAIQRTDTQYF. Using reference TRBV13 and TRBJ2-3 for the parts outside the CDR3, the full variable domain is AAGVIQSPRHLIKEKRETATLKCYPIPRHDTVYWYQQGPGQDPQFLISFYEKMQSDKGSIPDRFSAQQFSDYHSELNMSSLELGDSALYFCASSLAIQRTDTQYFGPGTRLTVL.

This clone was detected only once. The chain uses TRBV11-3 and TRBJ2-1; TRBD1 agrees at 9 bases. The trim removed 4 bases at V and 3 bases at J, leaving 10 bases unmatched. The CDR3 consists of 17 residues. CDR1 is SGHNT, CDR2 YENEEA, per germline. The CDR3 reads CASSSQTGTGNYNEQFF. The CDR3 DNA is TGTGCCAGCAGCTCGCAAACCGGGACAGGGAACTACAATGAGCAGTTCTTC.